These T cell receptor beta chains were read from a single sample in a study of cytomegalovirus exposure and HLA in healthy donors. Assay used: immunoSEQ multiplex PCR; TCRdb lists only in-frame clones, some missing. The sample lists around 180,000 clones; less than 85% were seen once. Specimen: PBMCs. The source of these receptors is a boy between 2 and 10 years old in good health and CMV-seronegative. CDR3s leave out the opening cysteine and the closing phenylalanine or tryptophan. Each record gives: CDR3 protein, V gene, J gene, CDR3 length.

ASSGLGETQY	TRBV5-4	TRBJ2-5	10
ASRDSNYEQY	TRBV6-6	TRBJ2-7	10
ASSEQGEAWGYT	TRBV25-1	TRBJ1-2	12
ASSPILAESTDTQY	TRBV7-9	TRBJ2-3	14
ASSPWRDSTNTEAF	TRBV18	TRBJ1-1	14
ASSKGQGFGELF	TRBV19	TRBJ2-2	12
ASSESGGFRNEQF	TRBV6-1	TRBJ2-1	13
ASKRDSYSNQPQH	TRBV19	TRBJ1-5	13
ASRSTGGVYNSPLH	TRBV11-2	TRBJ1-6	14
ASSIWTSGTDTQY	TRBV19	TRBJ2-3	13
ASSLPGQGTYEQY	TRBV28	TRBJ2-7	13
ASSSGTGFQPQH	TRBV5-6	TRBJ1-5	12
ASSVKPRDEQY	TRBV9	TRBJ2-7	11
ASSPGLARNEQF	TRBV4-1	TRBJ2-1	12
ASSYTGRGAEAF	TRBV6-5	TRBJ1-1	12
ASIQKWAGPNTGELF	TRBV27	TRBJ2-2	15
ASTLSAVNQPQH	TRBV6-6	TRBJ1-5	12
ASSQVAGKNEQY	TRBV14	TRBJ2-7	12
ASSRRRTADYLNTEAF	TRBV14	TRBJ1-1	16
SVEDREGRGYT	TRBV29-1	TRBJ1-2	11
ASSPRYPGQGSNQPQH	TRBV7-8	TRBJ1-5	16
ASRGQGEEKLF	TRBV2	TRBJ1-4	11
ASSLGPQGDEKLF	TRBV28	TRBJ1-4	13
ASSPRTAGPYEQY	TRBV7-8	TRBJ2-7	13
ASSASQGETDTQY	TRBV7-4	TRBJ2-3	13
ASSGTGRHQPQH	TRBV6-1	TRBJ1-5	12
ASSHDSAEKLF	TRBV5-4	TRBJ1-4	11
ASSIDWGPYEQY	TRBV19	.	12
ASSLVGTLEPQH	TRBV7-8	TRBJ1-5	12
ASSLDRAYGYT	TRBV19	TRBJ1-2	11
AWSSVGQVLNEKLF	TRBV30	TRBJ1-4	14
ASAQGNLNYGYT	TRBV2	TRBJ1-2	12
ASSLGQGAGDTQY	TRBV5-6	TRBJ2-3	13
ASSWASGTQETQY	TRBV5-1	TRBJ2-5	13
ASSPSGHTPKAF	TRBV27	TRBJ1-1	12
ASSVGTYYNSPLH	TRBV9	TRBJ1-6	13
ASSPRTSGKEWF	TRBV19	TRBJ2-1	12
ASSLSLSALAMNTEAF	TRBV27	TRBJ1-1	16
ASLAGSEQY	TRBV27	TRBJ2-7	9
ASSPQGSLETQY	TRBV7-2	TRBJ2-5	12
ASSGGGSPSDTEAF	TRBV9	TRBJ1-1	14
ATTDRGAEAF	TRBV6-5	TRBJ1-1	10
ASSKRLAGRAYNEQF	TRBV21-1	TRBJ2-1	15
AWSVSGGNTEAF	TRBV30	TRBJ1-1	12
ASSEGLIQY	TRBV25-1	TRBJ2-4	9
ASRFIRFPRDWVRRTGELF	TRBV2	TRBJ2-2	19
ASSPYLTGLNTEAF	TRBV28	TRBJ1-1	14
ASSFGGRGTDTQY	TRBV27	TRBJ2-3	13